The subject of this entry is one T cell receptor beta chain. As yet, its antigen is unknown. Profiled with immunoSEQ multiplex PCR; TCRdb holds only in-frame clones, not every one. The table records about 120,000 clones, 90% of them present only once. The data were obtained in a study of T cell responses to AZD1222 COVID-19 vaccine. Study-wide findings and caveats: Baseline antibody screening turned up just a handful of seropositive AZD1222 recipients. The study reported that nearly half of spike-specific TCRs target unmutated variant regions. CD4 TCRs associated with vaccination spanned spike, dominating at 160-218 and 743-854. The donor group comprised mostly white British people and more females; the analysis possibly underestimated clonal diversity.

The CDR3 covers 11 residues. V shed 2 bases and J shed 6 bases, with 4 bases lying between them. The germline V gene has CDR1 DFQATT and CDR2 SNEGSKA (reference sequence). The clonotype was recovered from an adult in good health. This chain connects TRBV20-1 to TRBJ2-2, with D unresolved. Sequencing used peripheral blood, obtained on day 0 of MenACWY control vaccination. The CDR3 loop reads CSARWAGELFF. The CDR3 DNA follows: TGCAGTGCTAGATGGGCCGGGGAGCTGTTTTTT.